This TCR beta chain was captured by sequencing in a study of neurological immune-mediated disorders. This clonotype came up many times. Its antigen is unknown. This CDR3 region has 16 residues. Germline V gene data show CDR1 as SGHRS and CDR2 as YFSETQ. Trimming took 0 bases from V and 2 from J, leaving 12 bases between them. 5'RACE with 10-nucleotide random UMIs produced the cDNA. Each CDR3 protein is one row after TCRdb ran MiXCR on the 5' RACE reads. The sample shows about 22,000 distinct CDR3 sequences, about 10% of them seen only once. Study outcomes and limitations: Private repertoires in all groups were suggested, as expanded clones shared no CDR3 amino acid sequences across subjects.

The chain is built from TRBV5-1 and TRBJ1-3, with D uncertain. The TCR comes from a woman aged 60-75 years with HTLV-1-associated myelopathy (HAM/TSP). Sequencing was performed on PBMCs. This CDR3 is CASSLGSGSAGNTIYF. The CDR3, as DNA: TGCGCCAGCAGCTTGGGTTCGGGATCAGCTGGAAACACCATATATTTT. The full variable domain, completed using reference TRBV5-1 and TRBJ1-3, is KAGVTQTPRYLIKTRGQQVTLSCSPISGHRSVSWYQQTPGQGLQFLFEYFSETQRNKGNFPGRFSGRQFSNSRSEMNVSTLELGDSALYLCASSLGSGSAGNTIYFGEGSWLTVV.